The table lists the clone carrying this T cell receptor beta chain with many counts. What it binds is unknown. The source of the sample is a study of regulatory T cells in long-lasting Graves disease. As to time point: newly diagnosed GD, antithyroid drugs for less than 3 months. Preparation of the TCR library used RNA extracted from PBMCs. Investigators report Graves' disease was diagnosed under American Thyroid Association guidelines. All patients originated from an endocrinology department located in Xi'an, China. The study, taken as a whole, reports: Analyses excluded thyroid tissue, covering peripheral blood alone. Under persistent disease, TRBV28, TRBJ1-2 and TRBJ2-5 were used preferentially.

Library construction for TCR beta used iRepertoire HTBI primers and Arm-PCR of CDR3 regions. One entry per CDR3 protein, called by TCRdb with MiXCR from the multiplex PCR reads. The sample holds around 480,000 distinct CDR3 sequences, about 15% seen once. The ends were cut back, 4 bases at V and 5 bases at J, with 16 bases in the middle. The CDR3 totals 15 residues. Germline V lookup: CDR1 SGHRS, CDR2 YFSETQ. The sample was also reused in another study, on T cells in Graves' hyperthyroidism and ophthalmopathy.

The sample in question was peripheral blood mononuclear cells (PBMCs), obtained at new diagnosis, from a patient treated with antithyroid drugs. This TCR derives from a woman in her forties or fifties with Graves disease. V is TRBV5-1 and J is TRBJ2-1; no reliable D call. CDR3 region: CASSIGNILNNEQFF. The CDR3 nucleotides read TGCGCCAGCAGCATAGGGAATATCTTGAACAATGAGCAGTTCTTC.